A selection of T cell receptor beta chains follows, all from one sample in a study of shared clonotypes between healthy human individuals. Sequencing was performed with immunoSEQ multiplex PCR; in TCRdb, only in-frame clones are kept and a portion is missing. Found here are fewer than 850,000 clones, less than 95% of them singletons; the top ten hold approximately 35%. The sample was memory CD8+ T cells from PBMCs. These receptor sequences come from a man between 18 and 35 years old in good health. Some clones in this sample may be carry-over from other donors' samples. CDR3s include the opening cysteine and the closing phenylalanine or tryptophan. D genes are given only for firm matches. Rows may omit the clone size; those that give it use once, few, many or a size class.

d_call clone_size cdr3_length j_call v_call cdr3_aa cdr3_nt
TRBD1 - 12 TRBJ1-1 TRBV6-6 CATGQGPLSAFF TGTGCCACCGGACAGGGGCCCTTATCAGCTTTCTTT
- - 14 TRBJ1-5 TRBV13 CASSQDGPNQPQHF TGTGCCAGCAGCCAGGACGGACCCAATCAGCCCCAGCATTTT
- - 12 TRBJ1-2 TRBV2 CASSRWDYGYTF TGTGCCAGCAGCAGGTGGGACTATGGCTACACCTTC
TRBD2 - 15 TRBJ2-7 TRBV6-1 CASMSSGSFPYEQYF TGTGCCAGCATGTCTAGCGGGAGTTTCCCATACGAGCAGTACTTC
- - 15 TRBJ1-1 TRBV28 CASSLPRTGNTEAFF TGTGCCAGCAGTTTGCCTCGTACAGGGAACACTGAAGCTTTCTTT
- - 12 TRBJ2-7 TRBV29-1 CTRVGANYEQYF TGCACCCGGGTCGGAGCGAACTACGAGCAGTACTTC
TRBD2 - 14 TRBJ2-7 TRBV14 CASSQAGGSYEQYF TGTGCCAGCAGCCAAGCGGGAGGATCCTACGAGCAGTACTTC
TRBD1 - 15 TRBJ2-7 TRBV7-8 CASSSDLGQLYEQYF TGTGCCAGCAGCTCCGACCTGGGACAGCTGTACGAGCAGTACTTC
- - 15 TRBJ1-4 TRBV27 CASSFSPGGHEKLFF TGTGCCAGCAGTTTCTCTCCCGGTGGGCATGAAAAACTGTTTTTT
- once 14 TRBJ1-3 TRBV28 CASEGLQTGNTIYF TGTGCCAGCGAGGGGCTCCAGACCGGAAACACCATATATTTT
TRBD2 - 14 TRBJ2-7 TRBV27 CASSSGLAAYEQYF TGTGCCAGCAGTTCGGGACTAGCGGCCTACGAGCAGTACTTC
- - 13 TRBJ1-1 TRBV27 CASSWTVNTEAFF TGTGCCAGCAGCTGGACAGTTAACACTGAAGCTTTCTTT
TRBD1 - 17 TRBJ2-3 TRBV10-3 CAIRDAVSGQGYDTQYF TGTGCCATCAGGGATGCGGTCTCGGGACAGGGGTACGATACGCAGTATTTT
- - 14 TRBJ2-1 TRBV5-8 CASSPPRSYNEQFF TGTGCCAGCAGCCCTCCAAGGTCCTACAATGAGCAGTTCTTC
- - 14 TRBJ2-3 TRBV5-1 CASSLEKGTDTQYF TGCGCCAGCAGCTTGGAGAAGGGGACAGATACGCAGTATTTT
TRBD1 - 15 TRBJ1-4 TRBV19 CASSPRDSESEKLFF TGTGCCAGTAGTCCGCGGGACAGCGAATCTGAAAAACTGTTTTTT
- - 15 TRBJ1-1 TRBV7-8 CASERSAQTNTEAFF TGTGCCAGCGAAAGAAGCGCACAGACTAACACTGAAGCTTTCTTT
- - 10 TRBJ1-2 TRBV10-3 CAVGLNGYTF TGTGCCGTCGGACTGAATGGCTACACCTTC
TRBD1 - 15 TRBJ2-1 TRBV19 CASSLGQGAKNEQFF TGTGCCAGTAGTCTGGGACAGGGGGCGAAGAATGAGCAGTTCTTC
- - 15 TRBJ2-7 TRBV6-1 CASSEALGLSLEQYF TGTGCCAGCAGTGAAGCGCTGGGACTGAGCCTCGAGCAGTACTTC
- - 16 TRBJ2-1 TRBV15 CATSRVNRGLDNEQFF TGTGCCACCAGCAGAGTCAACAGGGGACTAGACAATGAGCAGTTCTTC
- - 12 TRBJ2-1 TRBV29-1 CSVEIVRQEQFF TGCAGCGTTGAGATAGTAAGACAGGAGCAGTTCTTC
TRBD1 - 14 TRBJ2-7 TRBV28 CASSFGDRDYEQYF TGTGCCAGCAGTTTCGGGGACAGAGACTACGAGCAGTACTTC
- - 15 TRBJ2-4 TRBV7-8 CASSSNDWGKNIQYF TGTGCCAGCAGCTCAAATGATTGGGGGAAAAACATTCAGTACTTC
- - 11 TRBJ2-7 TRBV7-9 CASSFRDEQYF TGTGCCAGCAGCTTTCGGGACGAGCAGTACTTC
TRBD2 - 16 TRBJ2-1 TRBV14 CASSQEVGGGNNEQFF TGTGCCAGCAGCCAGGAGGTGGGCGGGGGGAACAATGAGCAGTTCTTC
TRBD2 - 16 TRBJ2-5 TRBV9 CASSVEGLAGVETQYF TGTGCCAGCAGCGTAGAGGGACTAGCGGGAGTTGAGACCCAGTACTTC
- once 13 TRBJ2-7 TRBV28 CASSSSEGRREYF TGTGCCAGCAGTTCTTCAGAAGGTCGGAGAGAGTACTTC
TRBD1 - 14 TRBJ1-1 TRBV6-5 CASSDPNRGTEAFF TGTGCCAGCAGTGACCCTAACAGGGGCACTGAAGCTTTCTTT
TRBD2 - 16 TRBJ2-5 TRBV9 CASSVLAGGSGETQYF TGTGCCAGCAGCGTTCTAGCGGGAGGCTCCGGGGAGACCCAGTACTTC
- - 14 TRBJ1-1 TRBV6-1 CASRKRGDNTEAFF TGTGCCAGCAGGAAAAGAGGGGATAACACTGAAGCTTTCTTT
TRBD2 - 19 TRBJ2-1 TRBV19 CASSIAHLVRGVTGNEQFF TGTGCCAGTAGTATAGCCCACCTTGTGCGGGGGGTAACCGGGAATGAGCAGTTCTTC
TRBD2 - 15 TRBJ2-7 TRBV7-9 CASSWGLAGGGEQYF TGTGCCAGCAGCTGGGGACTAGCGGGAGGGGGCGAGCAGTACTTC
TRBD1 - 16 TRBJ1-2 TRBV10-3 CAIGGTGGTSNYGYTF TGTGCCATCGGGGGAACAGGGGGCACCTCTAACTATGGCTACACCTTC
- once 14 TRBJ1-2 TRBV2 CASRGYRSNYGYTF TGTGCCAGCAGGGGGTATCGTTCTAACTATGGCTACACCTTC
- - 15 TRBJ1-4 TRBV4-1 CASSQGERVYEKLFF TGCGCCAGCAGCCAAGGAGAAAGAGTCTATGAAAAACTGTTTTTT
TRBD1 - 18 TRBJ1-3 TRBV9 CASSVTHVTGGPGNTIYF TGTGCCAGCAGCGTCACCCACGTTACAGGGGGCCCGGGAAACACCATATATTTT
- - 17 TRBJ2-2 TRBV9 CASSVGPGRSNTGELFF TGTGCCAGCAGCGTAGGGCCAGGGCGGTCGAACACCGGGGAGCTGTTTTTT
- - 12 TRBJ2-3 TRBV27 CASSLGGDTQYF TGTGCCAGCAGTCTCGGAGGAGATACGCAGTATTTT
TRBD1 once 14 TRBJ2-3 TRBV2 CAVPGQGHTDTQYF TGTGCCGTCCCGGGACAGGGGCACACAGATACGCAGTATTTT
- - 14 TRBJ2-7 TRBV7-9 CASSFEPASYEQYF TGTGCCAGCAGCTTTGAACCCGCTTCCTACGAGCAGTACTTC
TRBD1 - 14 TRBJ1-2 TRBV19 CASSDDRGHSGYTF TGTGCCAGTAGCGATGACAGGGGGCATAGTGGCTACACCTTC
TRBD2 - 18 TRBJ2-3 TRBV7-8 CASSSGLAGGPSTDTQYF TGTGCCAGCAGCTCGGGACTAGCGGGAGGGCCTAGCACAGATACGCAGTATTTT
TRBD2 - 13 TRBJ2-1 TRBV9 CASSGLAEYEQFF TGTGCCAGCAGCGGACTAGCGGAGTATGAGCAGTTCTTC
- few 14 TRBJ2-7 TRBV21-1 CASDQGDKPYEQYF TGTGCCAGCGACCAGGGGGATAAACCCTACGAGCAGTACTTC
- - 17 TRBJ2-1 TRBV9 CASSLEGLIDSYNEQFF TGTGCCAGCAGTTTGGAAGGACTAATCGACTCCTACAATGAGCAGTTCTTC
TRBD2 - 17 TRBJ2-2 TRBV7-7 CASSPTSGRALAGELFF TGTGCCAGCAGCCCCACTAGCGGGAGGGCTCTCGCCGGGGAGCTGTTTTTT
TRBD1 - 16 TRBJ2-2 TRBV5-1 CASSLASGGITGELFF TGCGCCAGCAGCTTGGCCTCAGGGGGCATCACCGGGGAGCTGTTTTTT
- - 16 TRBJ2-7 TRBV30 CAWSVADGGTSYEQYF TGTGCCTGGAGTGTTGCGGACGGAGGGACCTCCTACGAGCAGTACTTC
TRBD1 once 14 TRBJ1-2 TRBV5-6 CASSLGDSAPGYTF TGTGCCAGCAGCTTGGGGGACAGCGCGCCCGGCTACACCTTC
- - 16 TRBJ2-7 TRBV27 CASSPAAFGGYYEQYF TGTGCCAGCAGTCCAGCGGCGTTCGGGGGTTACTACGAGCAGTACTTC